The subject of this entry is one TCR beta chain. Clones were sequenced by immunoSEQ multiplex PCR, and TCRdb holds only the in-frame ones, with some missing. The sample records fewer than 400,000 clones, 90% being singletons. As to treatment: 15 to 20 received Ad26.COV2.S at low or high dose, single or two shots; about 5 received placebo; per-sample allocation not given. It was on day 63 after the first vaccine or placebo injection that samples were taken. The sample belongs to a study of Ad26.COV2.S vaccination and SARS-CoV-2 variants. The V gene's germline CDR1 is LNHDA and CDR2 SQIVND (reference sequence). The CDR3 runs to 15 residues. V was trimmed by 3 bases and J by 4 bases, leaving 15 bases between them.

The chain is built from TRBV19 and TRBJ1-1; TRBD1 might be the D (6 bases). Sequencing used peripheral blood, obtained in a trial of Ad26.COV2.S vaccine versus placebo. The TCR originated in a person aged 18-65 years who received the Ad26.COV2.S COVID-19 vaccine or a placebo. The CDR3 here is CASSIPSLGGTEAFF. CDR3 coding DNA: TGTGCCAGTAGTATCCCCTCTCTAGGGGGCACTGAAGCTTTCTTT.